This TCR beta chain was sequenced in a study of blood T cells in healthy people across ages. Study findings and constraints: The recorded TCR beta diversity per million T cells decreased in a roughly linear manner with age. A strong correlation between TCR beta diversity and naive T cell percentage was seen.

This clonotype was seen many times. Its antigen remains unknown. Per-sample yields of isolated PBMCs were at least 6 million. Then a second PCR, running about 6 to 11 cycles, was carried out with a sample-barcoded 5' primer and a J-beta primer mix. TCRdb reanalysed the 5' RACE reads using MiXCR and keeps one entry per CDR3 protein. Among around 650,000 distinct CDR3 sequences listed, about a third were seen once. This CDR3 has 20 amino acids. The V gene end was trimmed by 4 bases and the J gene end by 0 bases; junction bases not matched to a gene: 12. Germline V CDR1 and CDR2: SGDLS, YYNGEE. V is TRBV9 and J is TRBJ2-6, with 11 bases fitting TRBD2. The TCR originated in an elderly woman in good health. The sample taken for sequencing was blood. CDR3 sequence: CASSYRTSGPLDSGANVLTF. The CDR3 DNA reads as TGTGCCAGCAGCTATAGGACTAGCGGGCCCCTTGACTCTGGGGCCAACGTCCTGACTTTC.